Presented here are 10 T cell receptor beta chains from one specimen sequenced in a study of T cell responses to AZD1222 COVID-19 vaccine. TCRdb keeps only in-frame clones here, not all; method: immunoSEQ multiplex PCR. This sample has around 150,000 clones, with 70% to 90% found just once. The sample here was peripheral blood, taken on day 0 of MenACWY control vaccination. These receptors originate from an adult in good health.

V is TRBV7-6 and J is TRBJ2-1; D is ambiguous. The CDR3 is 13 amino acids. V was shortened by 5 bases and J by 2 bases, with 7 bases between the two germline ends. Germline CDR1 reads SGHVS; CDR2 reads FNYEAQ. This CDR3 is CASSPDPYNEQFF. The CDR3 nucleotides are TGTGCCAGCAGCCCCGACCCCTACAATGAGCAGTTCTTC.

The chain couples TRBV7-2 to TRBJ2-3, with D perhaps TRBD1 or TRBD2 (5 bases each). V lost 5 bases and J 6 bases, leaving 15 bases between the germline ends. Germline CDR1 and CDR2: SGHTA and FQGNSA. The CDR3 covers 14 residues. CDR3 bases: TGTGCCAGCAGCCGGGACCAGACTGGGGATACGCAGTATTTT. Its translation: CASSRDQTGDTQYF.

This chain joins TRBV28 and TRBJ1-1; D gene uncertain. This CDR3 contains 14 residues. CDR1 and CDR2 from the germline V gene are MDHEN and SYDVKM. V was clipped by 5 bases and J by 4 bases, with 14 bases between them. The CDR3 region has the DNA TGTGCCAGCAGTCTTTACGGTCTATCCACTGAAGCTTTCTTT. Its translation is CASSLYGLSTEAFF.

In DNA form, the CDR3 reads TGTGCCAGCAGCGTAGACAACTATAATTCACCCCTCCACTTT. Amino acids: CASSVDNYNSPLHF. The genes are TRBV9 and TRBJ1-6; D remains unclear. Germline CDR1 reads SGDLS; CDR2 reads YYNGEE. This CDR3 spans 14 amino acids. V lost 0 bases, J lost 3 bases, and 4 bases lay in between.

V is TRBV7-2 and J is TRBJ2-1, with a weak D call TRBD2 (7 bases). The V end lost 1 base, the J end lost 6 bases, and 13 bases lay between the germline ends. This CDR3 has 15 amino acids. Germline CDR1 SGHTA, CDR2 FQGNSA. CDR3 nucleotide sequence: TGTGCCAGCAGCTTAGTGGGGGGGCCGAGCAATGAGCAGTTCTTC. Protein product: CASSLVGGPSNEQFF.

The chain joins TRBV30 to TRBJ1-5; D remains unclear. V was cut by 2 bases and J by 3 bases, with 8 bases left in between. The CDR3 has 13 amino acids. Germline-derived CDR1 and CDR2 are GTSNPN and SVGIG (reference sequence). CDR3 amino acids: CAWSRPINQPQHF. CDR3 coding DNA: TGTGCCTGGAGTAGACCCATCAATCAGCCCCAGCATTTT.

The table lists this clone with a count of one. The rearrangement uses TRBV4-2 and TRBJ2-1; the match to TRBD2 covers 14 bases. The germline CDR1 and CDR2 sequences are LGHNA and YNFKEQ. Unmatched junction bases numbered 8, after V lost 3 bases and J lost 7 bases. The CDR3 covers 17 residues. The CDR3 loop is CASSQQGLAGVWNEQFF. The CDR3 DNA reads TGTGCCAGCAGCCAGCAGGGACTAGCGGGAGTCTGGAATGAGCAGTTCTTC.

CDR3 in amino acids: CASSQDSRGFYGYTF. DNA of the CDR3: TGCGCCAGCAGCCAAGACAGCAGGGGCTTTTATGGCTACACCTTC. The rearrangement links TRBV4-3 to TRBJ1-2; D is possibly TRBD1 (6 bases). Germline V gene sequence: CDR1 LGHNA, CDR2 YSLEER. The CDR3 is 15 amino acids. V was cut by 0 bases and J by 5 bases, with 13 bases left in between.

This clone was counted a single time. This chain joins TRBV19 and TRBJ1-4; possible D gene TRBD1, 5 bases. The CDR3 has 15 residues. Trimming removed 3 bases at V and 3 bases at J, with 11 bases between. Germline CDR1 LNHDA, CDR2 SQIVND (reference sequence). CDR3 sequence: CASSIGDRSNEKLFF. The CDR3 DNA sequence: TGTGCCAGTAGTATCGGAGACAGATCTAATGAAAAACTGTTTTTT.

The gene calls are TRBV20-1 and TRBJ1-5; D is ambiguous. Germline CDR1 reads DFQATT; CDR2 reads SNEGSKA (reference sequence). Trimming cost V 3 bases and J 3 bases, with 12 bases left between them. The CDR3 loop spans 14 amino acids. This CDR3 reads CSASRSGPNQPQHF. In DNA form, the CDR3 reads TGCAGTGCTAGTCGTTCCGGCCCCAATCAGCCCCAGCATTTT.